This TCR beta chain was profiled in a study of T-cell reconstitution after alpha-beta-depleted transplantation in children. This clonotype turned up a few times. Its antigen is as yet unknown. This CDR3 comprises 14 residues. The V and J ends lost 0 bases and 6 bases respectively, with 11 bases between them. Germline CDR1 MNHEY, CDR2 SVGAGI. The library targeted TCRbeta and was prepared with unique molecular identifiers. MiXCR, applied by TCRdb to the PCR reads, yields one record per CDR3 protein. This sample has 500,000 or so distinct CDR3 sequences, with approximately 10% found just once. Study findings and constraints: Some patients owed their high day-60 TCRbeta diversity to surviving recipient T cells and thymic progenitors. Several hundred expanded graft clones reportedly were the source of alpha-beta T cells about two months after transplant. Once a year had passed after transplant, T-cell counts and diversity came mostly from newly produced T cells.

The rearrangement joins TRBV6-5 to TRBJ1-2; D uncertain. This receptor was identified in a female patient aged 2-9 years who had a stem cell transplant for aplastic anemia, so the T cells may come from the graft donor. This material consisted of PBMCs, mostly from graft donor cells, taken 180 days after TCRalphabeta/CD19-depleted stem cell transplant. CDR3 sequence (DNA): TGTGCCAGCAGTTACTCGATTCAGGTCGATGGCTACACCTTC. It translates to CASSYSIQVDGYTF.